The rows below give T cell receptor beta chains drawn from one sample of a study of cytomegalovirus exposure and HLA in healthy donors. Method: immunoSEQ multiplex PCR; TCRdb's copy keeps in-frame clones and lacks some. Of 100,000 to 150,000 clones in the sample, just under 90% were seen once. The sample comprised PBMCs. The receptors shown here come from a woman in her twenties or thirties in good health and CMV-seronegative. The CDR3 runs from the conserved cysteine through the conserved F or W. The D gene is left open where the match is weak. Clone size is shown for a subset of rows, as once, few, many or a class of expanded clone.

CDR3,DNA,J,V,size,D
CASSETRLAGGEQFF,TGTGCCAGCAGCGAGACCAGACTAGCGGGAGGTGAGCAGTTCTTC,TRBJ2-1,TRBV7-3,-,TRBD2
CASSEAPSGGGRETQYF,TGTGCCAGCAGTGAAGCTCCTAGCGGGGGGGGGCGAGAGACCCAGTACTTC,TRBJ2-5,TRBV2,-,TRBD2
CASSLVPGQGANYGYTF,TGCGCCAGCAGCTTGGTACCGGGACAGGGGGCCAACTATGGCTACACCTTC,TRBJ1-2,TRBV5-1,once,TRBD1
CASSQDLGLIYEQYF,TGCGCCAGCAGCCAAGATCTAGGTTTGATCTACGAGCAGTACTTC,TRBJ2-7,TRBV4-3,-,-
CASSFPQAGGTDTQYF,TGTGCCAGCAGCTTCCCCCAAGCGGGAGGCACAGATACGCAGTATTTT,TRBJ2-3,TRBV5-4,-,TRBD2
CASRRTPLGSYGYTF,TGTGCCAGCAGGAGGACGCCTCTCGGGAGCTATGGCTACACCTTC,TRBJ1-2,TRBV28,-,-
CASSRTGDNYGYTF,TGCGCCAGCAGTCGGACAGGGGACAACTATGGCTACACCTTC,TRBJ1-2,TRBV4-1,-,TRBD1
CASSLGAGGYNEQFF,TGTGCCAGCAGCTTGGGGGCAGGGGGCTACAATGAGCAGTTCTTC,TRBJ2-1,TRBV5-4,-,TRBD1
CASSPAPGTLYYEQYF,TGTGCCAGCAGCCCCGCCCCCGGGACACTATACTACGAGCAGTACTTC,TRBJ2-7,TRBV7-9,-,-
CASSPSAEKNIQYF,TGTGCCAGCAGCCCCTCAGCGGAAAAAAACATTCAGTACTTC,TRBJ2-4,TRBV13,few,-
CASRKNEENTEAFF,TGTGCCAGCAGGAAAAATGAGGAGAACACTGAAGCTTTCTTT,TRBJ1-1,TRBV6-5,-,-
CASSPTEYQPQHF,TGTGCCAGCTCACCAACCGAGTACCAGCCCCAGCATTTT,TRBJ1-5,TRBV18,-,-
CASSLNQRASNQETQYF,TGTGCCAGCAGCCTCAACCAGAGGGCTAGCAACCAAGAGACCCAGTACTTC,TRBJ2-5,TRBV4-2,-,-
CASSPGQSYNSPLHF,TGCGCCAGCAGCCCCGGACAGAGTTATAATTCACCCCTCCACTTT,TRBJ1-6,TRBV5-1,few,-
CASSRPQWDMYGYTF,TGTGCCAGCAGCCGCCCGCAATGGGACATGTATGGCTACACCTTC,TRBJ1-2,TRBV7-9,-,-
CASSLGGWRRNTGELFF,TGTGCCAGCAGCTTAGGGGGCTGGCGCAGAAACACCGGGGAGCTGTTTTTT,TRBJ2-2,TRBV11-3,once,-
CASSDVDRGGTGELFF,TGTGCCAGCAGTGATGTCGACCGAGGGGGCACCGGGGAGCTGTTTTTT,TRBJ2-2,TRBV2,-,-
CASSSGKYRVYSNQPQHF,TGTGCCAGCAGTTCCGGAAAGTACAGGGTCTATAGCAATCAGCCCCAGCATTTT,TRBJ1-5,TRBV28,-,-
CASSWRGVARYEQYF,TGTGCCAGCAGTTGGAGGGGAGTCGCTCGCTACGAGCAGTACTTC,TRBJ2-7,TRBV28,once,-
CASSSRDFSNQPQHF,TGTGCCAGCAGTTCTCGGGACTTTAGCAATCAGCCCCAGCATTTT,TRBJ1-5,TRBV2,-,-
CASSGGAPPHFRSPLHF,TGTGCCAGCAGTGGTGGGGCACCCCCACATTTTAGGTCACCCCTCCACTTT,TRBJ1-6,TRBV6-4,-,-
CASSVWTGSEQYF,TGCGCCAGCAGCGTATGGACAGGGTCCGAGCAGTACTTC,TRBJ2-7,TRBV5-1,-,TRBD1
CASSPLSIGNEQFF,TGTGCCAGCAGCCCTTTGAGTATCGGGAATGAGCAGTTCTTC,TRBJ2-1,TRBV27,few,-
CASSPRTSGRAGEQFF,TGTGCCAGCAGCCCCCGGACTAGCGGGAGGGCCGGTGAGCAGTTCTTC,TRBJ2-1,TRBV7-9,-,TRBD2
CASSLTSGGAYEQYF,TGTGCCAGCAGCTTGACTAGCGGGGGGGCCTACGAGCAGTACTTC,TRBJ2-7,TRBV5-4,-,TRBD2
CSVGGRAGSYEQYF,TGCAGCGTGGGAGGCAGGGCAGGCTCCTACGAGCAGTACTTC,TRBJ2-7,TRBV29-1,-,-
CASSERGACTDTQYF,TGCGCCAGCAGTGAGCGCGGGGCCTGCACAGATACGCAGTATTTT,TRBJ2-3,TRBV10-1,-,-
CASSHTKLAGEQFF,TGCGCCAGCAGCCATACTAAGCTGGCGGGAGAGCAGTTCTTC,TRBJ2-1,TRBV4-3,-,-
CASSYQTVDTEAFF,TGTGCCAGCAGTTACCAGACAGTTGACACTGAAGCTTTCTTT,TRBJ1-1,TRBV6-5,-,-
CASSYFYADTQYF,TGTGCCAGCAGTTACTTTTATGCAGATACGCAGTATTTT,TRBJ2-3,TRBV6-5,-,-
CASSQDNSGTIRQETQYF,TGCGCCAGCAGCCAAGATAATTCCGGGACAATCCGGCAAGAGACCCAGTACTTC,TRBJ2-5,TRBV4-1,-,-
CASSQGRQGALSNEQFF,TGCGCCAGCAGCCAAGGAAGGCAGGGGGCGTTGAGCAATGAGCAGTTCTTC,TRBJ2-1,TRBV4-1,-,TRBD1
CASRPLAQSPYEQYF,TGTGCCAGCAGGCCACTAGCGCAATCACCCTACGAGCAGTACTTC,TRBJ2-7,TRBV27,-,TRBD2
CASKVSGGLGEQYF,TGTGCCAGTAAGGTATCAGGGGGCTTGGGCGAGCAGTACTTC,TRBJ2-7,TRBV19,-,TRBD1
CASSFGQTEETQYF,TGCGCCAGCAGCTTTGGACAGACTGAAGAGACCCAGTACTTC,TRBJ2-5,TRBV5-1,-,-
CSVGGTGGDEQYF,TGCAGCGTTGGCGGGACAGGGGGCGACGAGCAGTACTTC,TRBJ2-7,TRBV29-1,-,TRBD1